Detailed here is one T cell receptor (beta chain). The antigen is unknown. This CDR3 spans 13 amino acids. V lost 11 bases, J lost 5 bases, and 18 bases lay in between. CDR1 is SEHNR and CDR2 is FQNEAQ in the germline V gene (reference sequence). TCRdb reprocessed the reads via MiXCR and lists one record per CDR3 protein. Of around 570,000 distinct CDR3 sequences detected, about 39% appear once; the ten largest clones hold about 48%. These data belong to a study of T cell repertoires in cytomegalovirus infection. Study-wide context: It was the public TCR beta signatures that indicated both CMV infection and matching HLA type.

Study-wide findings and caveats: CMV carriers having the relevant HLA were flagged by cumulative public TCR beta family frequency.

The rearrangement links TRBV7-9 to TRBJ2-5; unclear D gene. This clonotype was sampled from a human donor in good health (CMV status not recorded). Some clones in this sample may be carry-over from other donors' samples. Sequences were derived from cultured PBMCs, sampled from culture after CMV antigen stimulation. CDR3 protein: CASSLGRIETQYF. CDR3 sequence (DNA): TGTGCCTCAAGCTTGGGCAGGATCGAGACCCAGTACTTC.